A selection of T cell receptor beta chains follows, all from one sample in a study of blood T cell repertoires in COVID-19. Generated by immunoSEQ multiplex PCR, the TCRdb table keeps only in-frame clones and is missing some. The data contain 190,000 or so clones, over 75% of them singletons. The specimen was peripheral blood. The origin of the receptors is a woman over 75 with acute or convalescent COVID-19. The CDR3 runs from the conserved cysteine through the conserved F or W. The D gene is left open where the match is weak. The listing skips clone size in some rows; elsewhere it reads once, few, many or a size class.

TRBV7-2	once	TRBJ2-1	TRBD2	TGTGCCAGCAGCTCGGGGCTTAGCGGGAGTTATAATGAGCAGTTCTTC	CASSSGLSGSYNEQFF
TRBV18	.	TRBJ2-1	.	TGTGCCAGCTCACCGATACACCGCTCCTACAATGAGCAGTTCTTC	CASSPIHRSYNEQFF
TRBV20-1	.	TRBJ2-4	.	TGCAGTGCTAGAGATTGGCCCGCCGAGTACTTC	CSARDWPAEYF
TRBV3-1/TRBV3-2	.	TRBJ2-7	TRBD1	TGTGCCAGCAGCACCGGGACAGGGGCCTACGAGCAGTACTTC	CASSTGTGAYEQYF
TRBV9	.	TRBJ2-3	.	TGTGCCAGCAGCGATCATCCCGCGGGGCCAGATACGCAGTATTTT	CASSDHPAGPDTQYF
TRBV6-1	.	TRBJ2-3	TRBD2	TGTGCCAGCAGTGGGTGGACTAGCGGGAGGAGGACAGATACGCAGTATTTT	CASSGWTSGRRTDTQYF
TRBV10-3	.	TRBJ2-3	TRBD2	TGTGCCATCAGTCGAGGACTAGCGGGGGGGAGCACAGATACGCAGTATTTT	CAISRGLAGGSTDTQYF
TRBV18	.	TRBJ1-1	.	TGTGCCAGCTCACCACAGTTGGGGCCTGGGGCTTTCTTT	CASSPQLGPGAFF
TRBV5-1	.	TRBJ2-1	.	TGCGCCAGCAGCTTGCCAGGGGAGAATGAGCAGTTCTTC	CASSLPGENEQFF
TRBV5-1	.	TRBJ1-1	TRBD1	TGCGCCAGCAGCTTAGGGACAGGGGTAATGAACACTGAAGCTTTCTTT	CASSLGTGVMNTEAFF
TRBV10-3	.	TRBJ2-3	TRBD2	TGTGCCATCAGTGGGACTAGCGGGGGGATCACAGATACGCAGTATTTT	CAISGTSGGITDTQYF
TRBV5-4	.	TRBJ1-1	TRBD1	TGTGCCAGCAGCTTGCTAGGACAGGGTGCAGCTTTCTTT	CASSLLGQGAAFF
TRBV30	.	TRBJ2-7	TRBD2	TGTGCCTGGAGCAAAAAGGGACTAGCGGGAGTTCTCGGCGAGCAGTACTTC	CAWSKKGLAGVLGEQYF
TRBV6-1	.	TRBJ1-2	.	TGTGCCAGCAGTGAATCAGGGTTAGGTGGCTACACCTTC	CASSESGLGGYTF
TRBV19	few	TRBJ2-7	.	TGTGCCAGTAGTATTGGCAGCTCCTACGAGCAGTACTTC	CASSIGSSYEQYF
TRBV4-2	.	TRBJ2-3	.	TGTGCCAGCAGCCCTGTGGATGGAGGGTCGAGTACAGATACGCAGTATTTT	CASSPVDGGSSTDTQYF
TRBV28	.	TRBJ1-6	TRBD1	TGTGCCAGCAGAGACAGGGGTGGGTCACCCCTCCACTTT	CASRDRGGSPLHF
TRBV19	.	TRBJ1-2	.	TGTGCCAGTAGTTGGACGGGGAGCGGGATCCTGGGCTACACCTTC	CASSWTGSGILGYTF
TRBV6-5	.	TRBJ1-4	.	TGTGCCAGCAACAATCCCCGGGGTCGAAATGAAAAACTGTTTTTT	CASNNPRGRNEKLFF
TRBV7-9	.	TRBJ2-7	.	TGTGCCAGCAGCTTAGTAAGCCCTAAGCCCGAGCAGTACTTC	CASSLVSPKPEQYF
TRBV6-4	.	TRBJ1-2	TRBD1	TGTGCCACCCGCCGGACAGGGTCTAACTATGGCTACACCTTC	CATRRTGSNYGYTF
TRBV5-8	once	TRBJ2-2	.	TGTGCCAGCACGCCCGGGACATCCTCGAACACCGGGGAGCTGTTTTTT	CASTPGTSSNTGELFF
TRBV4-1	.	TRBJ2-1	TRBD2	TGCGCCAGCAGCCAAGATCCCCCTCCACTAGCGGCAGAGCAGTTCTTC	CASSQDPPPLAAEQFF
TRBV10-3	.	TRBJ1-6	TRBD1	TGTGCCATCAGTGAGTCGGGACAGGGGGACTATTCACCCCTCCACTTT	CAISESGQGDYSPLHF
TRBV15	.	TRBJ1-3	.	TGTGCCACCAGTTTGGGCAGGTACTCTGGAAACACCATATATTTT	CATSLGRYSGNTIYF
TRBV19	.	TRBJ2-7	.	TGTGCCAGTAGTAGGGCGGGGACTCAGAGCTCCTACGAGCAGTACTTC	CASSRAGTQSSYEQYF
TRBV7-2	few	TRBJ1-1	.	TGTGCCAGCAGCGTCTACATGGCGGCTGAAGCTTTCTTT	CASSVYMAAEAFF
TRBV15	.	TRBJ2-7	.	TGTGCCACCAGCAGAGCCTATAGTCAGGATGCCTACGAGCAGTACTTC	CATSRAYSQDAYEQYF
TRBV3-1/TRBV3-2	.	TRBJ2-7	TRBD2	TGTGCCAGCAGCCCGACTAGCTTAGGCGAGCAGTACTTC	CASSPTSLGEQYF
TRBV28	.	TRBJ2-7	TRBD2	TGTGCCAGCGGCCCCCAGGGGCTAGCGGGAGGATCCTCCTACGAGCAGTACTTC	CASGPQGLAGGSSYEQYF
TRBV2	few	TRBJ1-4	.	TGTGCCAGCAAACGACTAACTAATGAAAAACTGTTTTTT	CASKRLTNEKLFF
TRBV5-1	.	TRBJ2-1	TRBD1	TGCGCCAGCAGCGTACAGACAGGGGGTTACAATGAGCAGTTCTTC	CASSVQTGGYNEQFF
TRBV25-1	.	TRBJ1-2	TRBD1	TGTGCCAGCAGTGGTAGGACAGGGGGCATCTATGGCTACACCTTC	CASSGRTGGIYGYTF
TRBV2	few	TRBJ2-7	.	TGTGCCAGCGGACCGTTACGGGGCTACGAGCAGTACTTC	CASGPLRGYEQYF
TRBV9	.	TRBJ1-4	TRBD1	TGTGCCAGCAGCGTAGCGGACAGGGACAAACTGTTTTTT	CASSVADRDKLFF
TRBV5-1	once	TRBJ1-1	.	TGCGCCAGCAGCTTGGCTCCGGGAGGGACTGAAGCTTTCTTT	CASSLAPGGTEAFF
TRBV5-1	.	TRBJ1-4	TRBD1	TGCGCCAGCAGCTTGGGGTCGACAGGGAAGACGGAAAAACTGTTTTTT	CASSLGSTGKTEKLFF
TRBV12-3/TRBV12-4	.	TRBJ2-3	.	TGTGCCAGCAGGTCCCCCCCGGGAGATACGCAGTATTTT	CASRSPPGDTQYF
TRBV5-4	.	TRBJ2-7	TRBD1	TGTGCCAGCAGCTACGGACAGGGGAATCGATACGAGCAGTACTTC	CASSYGQGNRYEQYF
TRBV6-5	.	TRBJ2-7	TRBD2	TGTGCCACCAAAAGGAGTAGCGGGAGAAGGTACGAGCAGTACTTC	CATKRSSGRRYEQYF
TRBV7-2	.	TRBJ2-4	TRBD2	TGTGCCAGCAGCTTAGCGACTAGCGGGAGGAACATTCAGTACTTC	CASSLATSGRNIQYF
TRBV27	.	TRBJ2-6	TRBD2	TGTGCCAGCAGGCTAGCGGGGGGGCTGGGGGCCAACGTCCTGACTTTC	CASRLAGGLGANVLTF